The sequence of this T cell receptor beta chain was determined in a study of T cell responses to AZD1222 COVID-19 vaccine. Assay used: immunoSEQ multiplex PCR; TCRdb lists only in-frame clones, some missing. Counted here are some 80,000 clones, more than 75% occurring once; the ten biggest clones make up 8.7%. Trimming removed 3 bases from V and 5 bases from J, with 19 bases in between. CDR1 is LNHDA, CDR2 SQIVND, per germline (reference sequence). This CDR3 spans 17 amino acids. The J gene is TRBJ2-2, the V gene TRBV19, with D maybe TRBD2 (6 bases). Sequences were derived from peripheral blood, sampled on day 0 of AZD1222 vaccination. The sequence came from an adult in good health. The CDR3 sequence is CASSIFQGAGSTGELFF. CDR3 nucleotides: TGTGCCAGTAGTATCTTCCAAGGGGCGGGGTCTACCGGGGAGCTGTTTTTT.